This entry concerns a single T cell receptor beta chain. This CDR3 is 14 amino acids long. The V and J ends lost 6 bases and 1 base, in that order; junction bases with no gene match: 4. CDR1 is WSHSY and CDR2 is SAAADI in the germline V gene. The record originates from a study of blood T cell repertoires in COVID-19. Turning to the study itself: Samples taken during acute and convalescent COVID-19 were collected in the United States, Italy and Spain. PBMCs, B-cell-depleted T cells, or T cells were the source of the cDNA or gDNA that made up the material.

Per the original data handling: Estimation of nucleated cell counts was performed using reference gene primer amplification. Here immunoSEQ multiplex PCR was the method, and the copy in TCRdb shows in-frame clones only, minus some. Clone size and V and J calls were adopted from that table, with D and trimming inferred from the DNA. This table holds 80,000 to 130,000 clones, just under 95% found once. The sequencing sample was made of peripheral blood. The rearrangement joins TRBV10-2 to TRBJ2-5, with TRBD2 matching over 8 bases. This TCR derives from a man between 65 and 85 years old with acute or convalescent COVID-19. This chain's CDR3 is CASSTSGVQETQYF. CDR3 in DNA: TGCGCCAGCAGCACTAGCGGAGTCCAAGAGACCCAGTACTTC.